The text below deals with one TCR beta chain. Positive CCR7 selection of CD45RO-negative cells yielded the naive CD8 cells, and terminally differentiated effector memory CD45RA+ cells were excluded. Germline CDR1 and CDR2: SGHAT and FQNNGV. V shed 1 base and J shed 0 bases, with 7 bases lying between them. The CDR3 totals 14 residues. The data derive from a study of shared clonotypes between healthy human individuals. Study context: The plates for each donor numbered three CD4 naive, three CD4 memory, two CD8 naive and one CD8 memory.

The table came from immunoSEQ multiplex PCR; TCRdb's copy has only in-frame clones and leaves some out. The repertoire holds 800,000 or so clones, with around 96% as singletons. This TCR was recovered from a man younger than 45 in good health. The chain recombines TRBV11-2 with TRBJ2-7; no definite D call. Sample: naive CD8+ T cells sorted from blood. Here the CDR3 DNA reads TGTGCCAGCAGCTTAGCTACAAGCTCCTACGAGCAGTACTTC. Translated, it gives CASSLATSSYEQYF. The whole variable domain, filled in from reference TRBV11-2 and TRBJ2-7, reads EAGVAQSPRYKIIEKRQSVAFWCNPISGHATLYWYQQILGQGPKLLIQFQNNGVVDDSQLPKDRFSAERLKGVDSTLKIQPAKLEDSAVYLCASSLATSSYEQYFGPGTRLTVT.